This T cell receptor beta chain was documented in a study of T cells in Graves' hyperthyroidism and ophthalmopathy. In the study overall: Blood from the periphery was taken at initial diagnosis, before any treatment.

The length of the CDR3 is 13 residues. V lost 4 bases and J lost 0, with 7 bases in between. Germline assignment: CDR1 GTSNPN and CDR2 SVGIG (reference sequence). Graves' hyperthyroidism showing no ophthalmopathy progression within 18 months was considered stable. Isolation of PBMCs was performed on roughly 9 ml fresh peripheral blood. Amplification of TCR beta CDR3 regions was performed using RNA transcripts as template. The HTBI primer set was used in a first-round RT-PCR of the TCR CDR3. TCRdb re-called the multiplex PCR reads through MiXCR, storing one row per CDR3 protein. The table shows hundreds of thousands of distinct CDR3 sequences, with approximately 15% occurring only once.

The sequencing sample was made of blood. This chain uses TRBV30 with TRBJ1-3; D is uncertain. The clonotype was recovered from a woman in her thirties with Graves' hyperthyroidism. The CDR3 sequence: CAWTPSSGNTIYF. DNA for the CDR3: TGTGCCTGGACTCCGAGCTCTGGAAACACCATATATTTT.